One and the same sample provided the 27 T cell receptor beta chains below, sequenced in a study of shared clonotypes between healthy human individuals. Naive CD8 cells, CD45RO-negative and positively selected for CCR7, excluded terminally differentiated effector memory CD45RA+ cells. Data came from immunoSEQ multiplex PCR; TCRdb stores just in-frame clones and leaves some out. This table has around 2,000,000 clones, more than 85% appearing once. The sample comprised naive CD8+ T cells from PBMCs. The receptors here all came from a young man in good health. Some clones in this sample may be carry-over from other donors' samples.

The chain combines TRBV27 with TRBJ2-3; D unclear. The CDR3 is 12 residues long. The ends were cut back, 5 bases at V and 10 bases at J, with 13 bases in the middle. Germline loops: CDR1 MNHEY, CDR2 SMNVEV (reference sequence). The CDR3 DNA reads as TGTGCCAGCAGTCCTGGGGTTCCCGCGCAGTATTTT. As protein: CASSPGVPAQYF.

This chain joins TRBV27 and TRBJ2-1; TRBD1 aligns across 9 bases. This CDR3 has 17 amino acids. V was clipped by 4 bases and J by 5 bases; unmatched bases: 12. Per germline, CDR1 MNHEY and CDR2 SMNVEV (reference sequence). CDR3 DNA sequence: TGTGCCAGCAGTTCGTACCGGGACAGGGAGCCTAACAATGAGCAGTTCTTC. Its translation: CASSSYRDREPNNEQFF.

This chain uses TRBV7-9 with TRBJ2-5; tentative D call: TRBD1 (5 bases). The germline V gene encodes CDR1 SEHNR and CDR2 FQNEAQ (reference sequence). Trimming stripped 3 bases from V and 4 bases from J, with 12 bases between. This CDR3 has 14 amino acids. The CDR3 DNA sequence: TGTGCCAGCAGCTTTCCAGGGTTACGAGAGACCCAGTACTTC. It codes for CASSFPGLRETQYF.

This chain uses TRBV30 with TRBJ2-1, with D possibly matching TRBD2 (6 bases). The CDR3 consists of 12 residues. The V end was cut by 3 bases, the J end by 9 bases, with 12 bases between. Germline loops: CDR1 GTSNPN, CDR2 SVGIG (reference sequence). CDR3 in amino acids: CAWRFRGFEQFF. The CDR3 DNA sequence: TGTGCCTGGAGATTCCGGGGGTTTGAGCAGTTCTTC. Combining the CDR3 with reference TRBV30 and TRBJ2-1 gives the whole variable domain SQTIHQWPATLVQPVGSPLSLECTVEGTSNPNLYWYRQAAGRGLQLLFYSVGIGQISSEVPQNLSASRPQDRQFILSSKKLLLSDSGFYLCAWRFRGFEQFFGPGTRLTVL.

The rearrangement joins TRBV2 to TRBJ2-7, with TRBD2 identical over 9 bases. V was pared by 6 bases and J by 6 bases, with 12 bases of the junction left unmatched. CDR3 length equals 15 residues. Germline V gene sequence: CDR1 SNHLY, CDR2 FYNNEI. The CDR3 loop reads CASRPRAGTSSEQYF. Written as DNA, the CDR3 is TGTGCCAGCAGACCCAGAGCCGGGACTAGCTCCGAGCAGTACTTC.

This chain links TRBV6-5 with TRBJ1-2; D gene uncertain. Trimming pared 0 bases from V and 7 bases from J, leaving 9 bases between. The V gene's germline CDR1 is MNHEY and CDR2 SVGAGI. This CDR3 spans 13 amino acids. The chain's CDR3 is CASSYSSGSGYTF. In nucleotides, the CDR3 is TGTGCCAGCAGTTACTCGAGCGGGAGTGGCTACACCTTC.

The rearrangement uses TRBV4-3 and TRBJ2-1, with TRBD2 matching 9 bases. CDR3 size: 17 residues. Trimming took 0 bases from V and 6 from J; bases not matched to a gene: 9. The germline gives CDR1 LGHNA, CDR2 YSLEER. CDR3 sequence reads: CASSQDQGLAGLNEQFF. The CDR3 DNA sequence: TGCGCCAGCAGCCAAGATCAAGGCCTAGCGGGGCTCAATGAGCAGTTCTTC.

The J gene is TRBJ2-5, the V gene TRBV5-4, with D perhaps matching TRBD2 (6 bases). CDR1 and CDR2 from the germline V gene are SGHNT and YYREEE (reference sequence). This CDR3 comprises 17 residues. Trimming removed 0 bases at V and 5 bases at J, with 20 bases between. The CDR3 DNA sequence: TGTGCCAGCAGCTTGGCGGAATTGGTGGGAGGTAGGGAGACCCAGTACTTC. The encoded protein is CASSLAELVGGRETQYF.

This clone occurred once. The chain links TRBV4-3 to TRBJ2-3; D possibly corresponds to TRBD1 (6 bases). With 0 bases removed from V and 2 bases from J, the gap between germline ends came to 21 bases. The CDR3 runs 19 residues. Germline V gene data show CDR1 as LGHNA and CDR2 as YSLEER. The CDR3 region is CASSQDRTGTPLPTDTQYF. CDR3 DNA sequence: TGCGCCAGCAGCCAAGATCGTACTGGGACACCTTTACCCACAGATACGCAGTATTTT.

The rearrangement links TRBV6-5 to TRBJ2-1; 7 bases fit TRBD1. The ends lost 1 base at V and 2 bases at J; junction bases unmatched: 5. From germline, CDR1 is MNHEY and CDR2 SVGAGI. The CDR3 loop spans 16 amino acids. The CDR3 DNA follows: TGTGCCAGCAGTTACTACCGACAGGGACCCTACAATGAGCAGTTCTTC. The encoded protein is CASSYYRQGPYNEQFF.

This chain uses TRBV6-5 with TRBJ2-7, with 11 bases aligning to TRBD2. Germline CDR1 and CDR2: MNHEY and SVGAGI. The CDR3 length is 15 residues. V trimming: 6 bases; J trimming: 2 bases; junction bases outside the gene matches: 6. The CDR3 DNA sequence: TGTGCCAGCAGGCCGACTAGCGGGATCCCCTACGAGCAGTACTTC. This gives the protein CASRPTSGIPYEQYF.

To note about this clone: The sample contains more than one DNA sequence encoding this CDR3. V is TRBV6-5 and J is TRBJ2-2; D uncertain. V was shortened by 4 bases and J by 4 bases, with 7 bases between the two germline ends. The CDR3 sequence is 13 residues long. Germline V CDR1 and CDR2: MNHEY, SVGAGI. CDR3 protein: CASSFLGTGELFF. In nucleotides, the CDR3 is TGTGCCAGCAGTTTCCTGGGCACCGGGGAGCTGTTTTTT.

DNA for the CDR3: TGTGCCAGCTCTCCGGGACTCCCCTACGAGCAGTACTTC. This sequence encodes CASSPGLPYEQYF. The gene calls are TRBV9 and TRBJ2-7; D perhaps matches TRBD2 (6 bases). Trimming left V 7 bases short and J 2 bases short, with 13 bases between. Germline values: CDR1 SGDLS, CDR2 YYNGEE. This CDR3 has 13 amino acids.

The CDR3 region is CAISESGQVLGDTQYF. Written as DNA, the CDR3 is TGTGCCATCAGTGAGTCGGGACAGGTCCTTGGGGATACGCAGTATTTT. This sequence joins TRBV10-3 and TRBJ2-3, with TRBD1 matching 8 bases. This CDR3 spans 16 amino acids. Looked up from germline, CDR1 is ENHRY and CDR2 is SYGVKD. V shed 0 bases and J 6 bases; nucleotides not matched to a gene: 8.

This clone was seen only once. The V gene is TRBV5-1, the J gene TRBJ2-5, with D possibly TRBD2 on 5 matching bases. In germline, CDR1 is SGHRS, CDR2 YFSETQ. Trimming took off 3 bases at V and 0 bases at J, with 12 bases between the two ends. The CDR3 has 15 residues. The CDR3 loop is CASSSIPGYQETQYF. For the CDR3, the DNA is TGCGCCAGCAGCTCCATACCGGGGTACCAAGAGACCCAGTACTTC.

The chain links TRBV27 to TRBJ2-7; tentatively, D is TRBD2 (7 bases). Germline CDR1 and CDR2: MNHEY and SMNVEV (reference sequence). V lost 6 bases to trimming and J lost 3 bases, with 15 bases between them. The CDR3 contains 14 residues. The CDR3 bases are TGTGCCAGCAGGGAACGGGGGGCCGGCTACGAGCAGTACTTC. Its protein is CASRERGAGYEQYF.

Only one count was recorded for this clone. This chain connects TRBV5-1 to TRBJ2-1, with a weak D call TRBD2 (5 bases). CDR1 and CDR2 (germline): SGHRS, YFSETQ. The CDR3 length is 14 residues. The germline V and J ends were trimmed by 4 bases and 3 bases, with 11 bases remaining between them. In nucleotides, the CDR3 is TGCGCCAGCAGCAAGAGCGGTTTCTACAATGAGCAGTTCTTC. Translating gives CASSKSGFYNEQFF.

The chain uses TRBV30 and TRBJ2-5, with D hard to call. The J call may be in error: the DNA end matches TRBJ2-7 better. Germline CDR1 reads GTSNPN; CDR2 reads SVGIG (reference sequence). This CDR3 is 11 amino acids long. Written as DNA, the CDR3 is TGTGCCTGGAGTGTACTACACGAGCAGTACTTC. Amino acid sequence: CAWSVLHEQYF.

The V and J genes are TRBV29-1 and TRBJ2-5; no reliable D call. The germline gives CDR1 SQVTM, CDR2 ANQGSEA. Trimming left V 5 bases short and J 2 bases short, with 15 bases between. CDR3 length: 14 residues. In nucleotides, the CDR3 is TGCAGCGTTCAATTTAGGACGGTACAAGAGACCCAGTACTTC. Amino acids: CSVQFRTVQETQYF.

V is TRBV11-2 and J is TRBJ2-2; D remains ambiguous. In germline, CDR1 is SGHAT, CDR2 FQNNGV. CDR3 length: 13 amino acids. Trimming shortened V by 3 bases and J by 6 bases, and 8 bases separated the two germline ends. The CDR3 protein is CASSFKGAGELFF. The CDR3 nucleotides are TGTGCCAGCAGCTTTAAGGGTGCCGGGGAGCTGTTTTTT. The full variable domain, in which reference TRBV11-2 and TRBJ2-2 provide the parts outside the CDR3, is EAGVAQSPRYKIIEKRQSVAFWCNPISGHATLYWYQQILGQGPKLLIQFQNNGVVDDSQLPKDRFSAERLKGVDSTLKIQPAKLEDSAVYLCASSFKGAGELFFGEGSRLTVL.

The CDR3 nucleotides read TGTGCCAGCAGCTTAGCAGGGAGCGGGCCGTCGCCGAGACAAGAGACCCAGTACTTC. Its translation is CASSLAGSGPSPRQETQYF. The rearrangement links TRBV11-2 to TRBJ2-5; the D gene is possibly TRBD2 (6 bases). Germline loops: CDR1 SGHAT, CDR2 FQNNGV. The CDR3 has 19 amino acids. The V gene lost 1 base and the J gene lost 2 bases, with 23 bases spanning the gap.

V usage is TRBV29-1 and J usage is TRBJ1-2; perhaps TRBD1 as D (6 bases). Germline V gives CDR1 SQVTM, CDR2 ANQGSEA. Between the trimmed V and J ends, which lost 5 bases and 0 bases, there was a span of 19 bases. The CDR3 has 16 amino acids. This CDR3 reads CSVPVMDSFANYGYTF. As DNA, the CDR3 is TGCAGCGTTCCAGTAATGGACAGTTTCGCTAACTATGGCTACACCTTC.

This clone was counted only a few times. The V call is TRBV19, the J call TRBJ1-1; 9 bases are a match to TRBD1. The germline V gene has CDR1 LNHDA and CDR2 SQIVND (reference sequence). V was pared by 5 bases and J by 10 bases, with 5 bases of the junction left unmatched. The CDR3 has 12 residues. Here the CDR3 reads CASSVQGAGAFF. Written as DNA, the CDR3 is TGTGCCAGTAGTGTACAGGGGGCTGGAGCTTTCTTT.

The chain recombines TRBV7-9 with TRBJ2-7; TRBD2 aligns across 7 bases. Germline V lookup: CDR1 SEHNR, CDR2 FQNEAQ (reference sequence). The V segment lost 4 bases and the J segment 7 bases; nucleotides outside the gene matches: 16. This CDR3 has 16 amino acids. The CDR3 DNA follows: TGTGCCAGCAGCTCGCTGTCCGGGACTACCGCCGCGGAGCAGTACTTC. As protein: CASSSLSGTTAAEQYF.

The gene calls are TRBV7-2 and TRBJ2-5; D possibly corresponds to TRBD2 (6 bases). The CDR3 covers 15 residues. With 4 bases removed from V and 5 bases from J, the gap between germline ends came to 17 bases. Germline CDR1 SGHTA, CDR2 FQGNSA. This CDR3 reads CASSSRKEGLETQYF. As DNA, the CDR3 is TGTGCCAGCAGCTCTCGAAAGGAGGGCCTCGAGACCCAGTACTTC. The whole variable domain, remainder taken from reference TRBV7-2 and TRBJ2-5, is GAGVSQSPSNKVTEKGKDVELRCDPISGHTALYWYRQSLGQGLEFLIYFQGNSAPDKSGLPSDRFSAERTGGSVSTLTIQRTQQEDSAVYLCASSSRKEGLETQYFGPGTRLLVL.

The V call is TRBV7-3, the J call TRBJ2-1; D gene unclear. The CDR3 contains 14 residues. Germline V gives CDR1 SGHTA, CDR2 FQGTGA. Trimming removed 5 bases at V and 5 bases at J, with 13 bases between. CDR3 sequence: CASSAVGTDNEQFF. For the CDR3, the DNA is TGTGCCAGCAGCGCGGTGGGCACGGACAATGAGCAGTTCTTC.

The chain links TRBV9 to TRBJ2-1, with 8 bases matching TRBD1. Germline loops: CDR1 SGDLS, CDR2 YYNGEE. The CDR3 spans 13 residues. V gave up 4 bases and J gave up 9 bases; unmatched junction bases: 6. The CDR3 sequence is CASSSRDRPEQFF. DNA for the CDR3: TGTGCCAGCAGCTCTCGGGACAGGCCTGAGCAGTTCTTC.